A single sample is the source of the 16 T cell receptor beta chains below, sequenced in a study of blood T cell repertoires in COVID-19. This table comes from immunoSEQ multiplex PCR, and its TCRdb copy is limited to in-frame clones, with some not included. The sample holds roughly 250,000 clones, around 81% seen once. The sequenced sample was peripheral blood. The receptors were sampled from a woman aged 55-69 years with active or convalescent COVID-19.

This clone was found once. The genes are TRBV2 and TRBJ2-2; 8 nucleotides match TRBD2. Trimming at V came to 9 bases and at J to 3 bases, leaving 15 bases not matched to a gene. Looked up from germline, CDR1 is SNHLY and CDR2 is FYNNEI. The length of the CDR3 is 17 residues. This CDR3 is CARRGRGARGDTGELFF. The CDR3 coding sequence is TGTGCCAGGCGCGGGCGGGGGGCACGGGGCGACACCGGGGAGCTGTTTTTT.

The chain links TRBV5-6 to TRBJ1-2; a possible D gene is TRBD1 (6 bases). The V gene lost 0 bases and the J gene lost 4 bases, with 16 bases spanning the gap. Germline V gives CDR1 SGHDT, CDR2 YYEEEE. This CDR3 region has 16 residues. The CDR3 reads CASSLAGQIIFYGYTF. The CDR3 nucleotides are TGTGCCAGCAGCTTGGCCGGACAGATTATCTTCTATGGCTACACCTTC.

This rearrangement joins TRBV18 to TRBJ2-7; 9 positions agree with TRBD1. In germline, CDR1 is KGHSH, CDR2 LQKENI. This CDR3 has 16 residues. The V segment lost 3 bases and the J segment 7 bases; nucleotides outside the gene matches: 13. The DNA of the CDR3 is TGTGCCAGCTCACCGCTGGGACAGGGAAGGGGAGGGGAGCAGTACTTC. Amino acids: CASSPLGQGRGGEQYF.

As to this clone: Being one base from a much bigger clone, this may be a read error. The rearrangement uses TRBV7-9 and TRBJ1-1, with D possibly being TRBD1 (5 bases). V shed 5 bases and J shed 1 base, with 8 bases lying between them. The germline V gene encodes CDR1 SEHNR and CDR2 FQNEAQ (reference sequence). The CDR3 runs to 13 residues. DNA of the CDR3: TGTGCCAGCAGCGTTCAGGGGAACACTGAAGCTTTCTTT. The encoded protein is CASSVQGNTEAFF.

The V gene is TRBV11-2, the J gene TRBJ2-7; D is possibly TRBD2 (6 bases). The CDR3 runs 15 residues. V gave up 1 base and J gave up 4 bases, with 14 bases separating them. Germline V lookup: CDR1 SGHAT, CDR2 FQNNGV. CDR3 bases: TGTGCCAGCAGCTTAGGGCCAGCGGGCCCGTACGAGCAGTACTTC. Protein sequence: CASSLGPAGPYEQYF.

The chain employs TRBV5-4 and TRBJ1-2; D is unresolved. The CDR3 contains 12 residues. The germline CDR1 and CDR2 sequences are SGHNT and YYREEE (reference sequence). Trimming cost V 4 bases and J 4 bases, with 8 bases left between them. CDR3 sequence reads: CASSAAGYGYTF. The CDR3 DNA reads TGTGCCAGCAGCGCCGCGGGCTATGGCTACACCTTC.

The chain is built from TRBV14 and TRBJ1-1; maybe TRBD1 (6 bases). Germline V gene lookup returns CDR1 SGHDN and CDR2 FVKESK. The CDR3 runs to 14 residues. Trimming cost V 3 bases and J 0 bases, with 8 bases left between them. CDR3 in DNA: TGTGCCAGCAGCCAGGGGGCAGTGAACACTGAAGCTTTCTTT. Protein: CASSQGAVNTEAFF.

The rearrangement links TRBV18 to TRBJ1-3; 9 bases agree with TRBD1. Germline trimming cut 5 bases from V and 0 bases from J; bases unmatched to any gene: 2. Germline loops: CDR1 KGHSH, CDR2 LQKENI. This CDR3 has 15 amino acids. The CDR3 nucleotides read TGTGCCAGCTCATGGGGACAGGGCTCTGGAAACACCATATATTTT. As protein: CASSWGQGSGNTIYF.

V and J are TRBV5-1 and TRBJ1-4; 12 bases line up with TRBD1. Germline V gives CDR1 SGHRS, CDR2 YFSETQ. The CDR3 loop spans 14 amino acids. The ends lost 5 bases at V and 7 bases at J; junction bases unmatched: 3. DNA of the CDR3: TGCGCCAGCAGAGGGACAGGGGGCAGTGAAAAACTGTTTTTT. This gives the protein CASRGTGGSEKLFF. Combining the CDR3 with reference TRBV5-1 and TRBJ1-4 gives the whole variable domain KAGVTQTPRYLIKTRGQQVTLSCSPISGHRSVSWYQQTPGQGLQFLFEYFSETQRNKGNFPGRFSGRQFSNSRSEMNVSTLELGDSALYLCASRGTGGSEKLFFGSGTQLSVL.

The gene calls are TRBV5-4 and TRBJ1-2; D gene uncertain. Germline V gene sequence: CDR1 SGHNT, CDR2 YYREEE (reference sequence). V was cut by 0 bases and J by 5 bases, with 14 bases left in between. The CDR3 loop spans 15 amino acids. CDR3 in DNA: TGTGCCAGCAGCTTGGTCGGGGTTCAACATTATGGCTACACCTTC. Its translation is CASSLVGVQHYGYTF. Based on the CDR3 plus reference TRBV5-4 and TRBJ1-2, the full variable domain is ETGVTQSPTHLIKTRGQQVTLRCSSQSGHNTVSWYQQALGQGPQFIFQYYREEENGRGNFPPRFSGLQFPNYSSELNVNALELDDSALYLCASSLVGVQHYGYTFGSGTRLTVV.

The chain's CDR3 is CASSPPMGQGTVEAFF. The CDR3 DNA reads TGTGCCAGCTCACCACCGATGGGACAGGGGACCGTTGAAGCTTTCTTT. This chain uses TRBV18 with TRBJ1-1; TRBD1 matches 10 bases. The CDR3 covers 16 residues. J gave up 7 bases and V 0 bases, and 8 bases lay outside the gene matches. The V gene's germline CDR1 is KGHSH and CDR2 LQKENI.

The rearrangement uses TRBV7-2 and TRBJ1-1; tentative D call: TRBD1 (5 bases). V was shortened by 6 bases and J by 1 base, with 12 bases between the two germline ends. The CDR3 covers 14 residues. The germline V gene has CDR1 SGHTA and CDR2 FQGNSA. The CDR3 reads CASSLSTGNTEAFF. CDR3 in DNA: TGTGCCAGCAGTCTATCCACAGGGAACACTGAAGCTTTCTTT. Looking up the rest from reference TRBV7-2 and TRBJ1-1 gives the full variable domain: GAGVSQSPSNKVTEKGKDVELRCDPISGHTALYWYRQSLGQGLEFLIYFQGNSAPDKSGLPSDRFSAERTGGSVSTLTIQRTQQEDSAVYLCASSLSTGNTEAFFGQGTRLTVV.

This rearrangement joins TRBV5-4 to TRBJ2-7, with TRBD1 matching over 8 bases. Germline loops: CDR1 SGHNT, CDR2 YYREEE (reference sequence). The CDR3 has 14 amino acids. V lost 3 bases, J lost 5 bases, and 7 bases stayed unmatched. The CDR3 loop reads CASSSWTGTHEQYF. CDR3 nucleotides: TGTGCCAGCAGCTCGTGGACAGGGACCCACGAGCAGTACTTC. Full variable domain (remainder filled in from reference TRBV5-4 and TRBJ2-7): ETGVTQSPTHLIKTRGQQVTLRCSSQSGHNTVSWYQQALGQGPQFIFQYYREEENGRGNFPPRFSGLQFPNYSSELNVNALELDDSALYLCASSSWTGTHEQYFGPGTRLTVT.

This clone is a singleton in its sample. The CDR3 DNA is TGTGCCAGCAGCCAATCGTCAGGGGGCGGGAACACTGAAGCTTTCTTT. Protein product: CASSQSSGGGNTEAFF. This chain joins TRBV16 and TRBJ1-1; the match to TRBD1 covers 8 bases. The germline V gene has CDR1 KGHSY and CDR2 FQNENV. The CDR3 loop spans 16 amino acids. The junction had 4 bases not matched to a gene; V was cut back by 0 bases and J by 1 base.

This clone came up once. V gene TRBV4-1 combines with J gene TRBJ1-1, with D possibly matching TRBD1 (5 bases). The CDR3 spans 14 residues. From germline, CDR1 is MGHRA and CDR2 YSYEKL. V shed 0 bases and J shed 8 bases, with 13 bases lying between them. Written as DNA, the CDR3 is TGCGCCAGCAGCCAAGATAAGGGAGGGGCGGAAGCTTTCTTT. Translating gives CASSQDKGGAEAFF.

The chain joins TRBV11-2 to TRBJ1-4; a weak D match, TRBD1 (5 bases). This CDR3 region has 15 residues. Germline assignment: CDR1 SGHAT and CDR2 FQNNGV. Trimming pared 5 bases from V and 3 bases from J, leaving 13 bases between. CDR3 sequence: CASSPGPGSNEKLFF. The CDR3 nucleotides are TGTGCCAGCAGCCCAGGGCCAGGTTCTAATGAAAAACTGTTTTTT.